This T cell receptor (beta chain) emerged from a study of shared clonotypes between healthy human individuals. Original processing methods: With immunoSEQ giving junction-only sequences and no quality scores, filtering differed. The repertoire was sequenced with immunoSEQ multiplex PCR; TCRdb's copy has only in-frame clones and lacks some. V and J calls and clone size are as listed in that table; D and trimming were resolved from the DNA. The sample contains roughly 2.6 million clones, approximately 90% of which appear only once. Per the germline V gene, CDR1 is MNHEY and CDR2 is SMNVEV (reference sequence). Trimming took 3 bases from V and 4 from J, leaving 13 bases between them. The CDR3 is 15 amino acids. CD4+ cells were split into CD45RA+ naive and CD45RA-negative memory subsets.

The sequencing sample was made of naive CD4+ T cells sorted from blood. Subset denoted: CD45RA+ positively selected. The chain is built from TRBV27 and TRBJ1-5; D is unclear. This TCR came from a man between 18 and 29 years old in good health. The CDR3 loop is CASSFRGLQNQPQHF. CDR3 sequence (DNA): TGTGCCAGCAGTTTCCGTGGCCTGCAGAATCAGCCCCAGCATTTT.